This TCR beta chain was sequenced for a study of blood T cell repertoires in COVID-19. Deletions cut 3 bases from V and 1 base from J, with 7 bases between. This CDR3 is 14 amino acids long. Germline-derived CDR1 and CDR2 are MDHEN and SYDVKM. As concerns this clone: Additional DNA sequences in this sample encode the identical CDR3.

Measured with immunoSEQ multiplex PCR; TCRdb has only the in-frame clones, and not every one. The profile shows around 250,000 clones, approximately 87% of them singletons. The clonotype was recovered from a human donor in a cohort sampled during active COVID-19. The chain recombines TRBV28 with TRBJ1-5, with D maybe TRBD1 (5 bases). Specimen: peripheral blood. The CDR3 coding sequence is TGTGCCAGCAGTTTGGGGGGAAGCAATCAGCCCCAGCATTTT. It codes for CASSLGGSNQPQHF.